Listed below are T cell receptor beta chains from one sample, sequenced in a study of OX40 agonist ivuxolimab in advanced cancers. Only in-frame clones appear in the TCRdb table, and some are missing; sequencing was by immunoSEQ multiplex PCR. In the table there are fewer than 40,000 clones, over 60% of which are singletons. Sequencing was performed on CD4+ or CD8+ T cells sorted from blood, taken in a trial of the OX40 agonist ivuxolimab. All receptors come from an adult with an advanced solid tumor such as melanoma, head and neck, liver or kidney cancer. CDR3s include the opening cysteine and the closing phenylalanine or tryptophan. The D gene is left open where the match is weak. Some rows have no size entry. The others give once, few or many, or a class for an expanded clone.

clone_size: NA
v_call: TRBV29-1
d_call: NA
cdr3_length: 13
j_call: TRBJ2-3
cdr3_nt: TGCAGCGTGTTGGGTTTAGGGGGAGATACGCAGTATTTT
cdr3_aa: CSVLGLGGDTQYF

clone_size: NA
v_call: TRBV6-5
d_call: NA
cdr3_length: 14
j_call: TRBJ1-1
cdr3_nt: TGTGCCAGCACCCCCCTGGACCGTAACACTGAAGCTTTCTTT
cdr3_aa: CASTPLDRNTEAFF

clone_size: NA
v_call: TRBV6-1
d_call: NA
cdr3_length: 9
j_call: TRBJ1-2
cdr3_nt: TGTGCCAACTTGGAAGGCTACACCTTC
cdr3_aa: CANLEGYTF

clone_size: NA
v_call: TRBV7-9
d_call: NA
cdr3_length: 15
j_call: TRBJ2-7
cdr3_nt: TGTGCCAGCAGCCTAGATAGGGGGGGATCCTACGAGCAGTACTTC
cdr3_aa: CASSLDRGGSYEQYF

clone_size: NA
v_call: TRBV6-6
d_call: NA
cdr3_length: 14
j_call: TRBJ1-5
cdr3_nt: TGTGCCAGCAGCACTCAACAGGGCGTGCAGCCCCAGCATTTT
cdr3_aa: CASSTQQGVQPQHF

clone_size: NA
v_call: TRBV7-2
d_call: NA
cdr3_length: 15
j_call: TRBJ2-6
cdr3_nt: TGTGCCAGCAGCGAGCAGGTGACTGGGGCCAACGTCCTGACTTTC
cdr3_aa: CASSEQVTGANVLTF

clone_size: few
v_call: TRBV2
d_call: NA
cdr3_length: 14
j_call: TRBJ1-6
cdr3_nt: TGTGCCAGCAGTGAAGGGACGAGTAATTCACCCCTCCACTTT
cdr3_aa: CASSEGTSNSPLHF

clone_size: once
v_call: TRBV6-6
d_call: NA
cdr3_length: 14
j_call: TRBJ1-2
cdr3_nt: TGTGCCAGCAGTTACGGGCGGGAGAACTATGGCTACACCTTC
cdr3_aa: CASSYGRENYGYTF

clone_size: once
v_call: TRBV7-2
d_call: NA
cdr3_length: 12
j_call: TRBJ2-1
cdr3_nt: TGTGCCAGCAGCCTGGACAGAACTTCGCAGTTCTTC
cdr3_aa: CASSLDRTSQFF

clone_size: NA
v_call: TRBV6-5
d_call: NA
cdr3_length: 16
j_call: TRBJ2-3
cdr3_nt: TGTGCCAGCAGTTCCGGTCTCTCCCCTACCACAGATACGCAGTATTTT
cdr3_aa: CASSSGLSPTTDTQYF

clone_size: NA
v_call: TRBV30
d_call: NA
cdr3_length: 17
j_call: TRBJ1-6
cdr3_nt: TGTGCCTGGAGAGATCAAGTTTGGGGCTCCTATAATTCACCCCTCCACTTT
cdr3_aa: CAWRDQVWGSYNSPLHF

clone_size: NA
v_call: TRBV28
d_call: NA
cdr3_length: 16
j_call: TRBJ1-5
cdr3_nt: TGTGCCAGCAGTTTAGCCAAAGGGCTCCTCAATCAGCCCCAGCATTTT
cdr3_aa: CASSLAKGLLNQPQHF

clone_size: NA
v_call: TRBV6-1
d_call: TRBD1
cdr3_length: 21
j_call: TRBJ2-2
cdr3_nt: TGTGCCAGCAGTGAAGCCAAGACCGGGACAGGGGCCTTGAGAGACACCGGGGAGCTGTTTTTT
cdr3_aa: CASSEAKTGTGALRDTGELFF

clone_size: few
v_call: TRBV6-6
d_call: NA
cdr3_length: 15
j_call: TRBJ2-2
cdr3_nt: TGTGCCAGCAGGTCCCGGACAGCGAGCCCCGGGGAGCTGTTTTTT
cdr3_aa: CASRSRTASPGELFF

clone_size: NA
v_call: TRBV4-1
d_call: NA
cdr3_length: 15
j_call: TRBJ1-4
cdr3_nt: TGCGCCAGCAGCCAAGATGTGGCAAGGACTGAAAAACTGTTTTTT
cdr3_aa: CASSQDVARTEKLFF

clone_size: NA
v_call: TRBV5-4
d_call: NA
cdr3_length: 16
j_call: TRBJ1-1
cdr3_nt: TGTGCCAGCAGCTTGGAACTGGCCCCGGGGGCCACTGAAGCTTTCTTT
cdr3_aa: CASSLELAPGATEAFF

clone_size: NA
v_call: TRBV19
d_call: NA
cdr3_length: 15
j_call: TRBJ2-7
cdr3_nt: TGTGCCAGTAGTATGTCTGGCCCGCCTTACTACGAGCAGTACTTC
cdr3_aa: CASSMSGPPYYEQYF

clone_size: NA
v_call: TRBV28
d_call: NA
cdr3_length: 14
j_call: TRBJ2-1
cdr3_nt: TGTGCCAGCAGCTCAATGGGGGGCTACAATGAGCAGTTCTTC
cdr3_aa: CASSSMGGYNEQFF

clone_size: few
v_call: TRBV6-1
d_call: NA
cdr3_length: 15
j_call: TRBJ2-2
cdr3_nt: TGTGCCAGCAACCGGGACGGAAAGAACACCGGGGAGCTGTTTTTT
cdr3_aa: CASNRDGKNTGELFF

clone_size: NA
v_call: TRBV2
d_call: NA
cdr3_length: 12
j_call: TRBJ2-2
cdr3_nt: TGTGCCAGCAGAGGTAACACCGGGGAGCTGTTTTTT
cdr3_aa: CASRGNTGELFF

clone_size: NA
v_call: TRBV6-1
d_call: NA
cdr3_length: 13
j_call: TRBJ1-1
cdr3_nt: TGTGCCAGCAGTGAACCCCGGACCCTCCGGGCTTTCTTT
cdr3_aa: CASSEPRTLRAFF

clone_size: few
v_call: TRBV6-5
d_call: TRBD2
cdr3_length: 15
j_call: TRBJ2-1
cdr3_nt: TGTGCCAGCAGTCCAGCGGGGGGCTCCTACAATGAGCAGTTCTTC
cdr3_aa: CASSPAGGSYNEQFF

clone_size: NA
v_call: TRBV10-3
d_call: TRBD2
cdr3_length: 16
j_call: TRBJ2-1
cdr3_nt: TGTGCCATCAGTGGGACTAGCGGGGGGGCGCGGAATGAGCAGTTCTTC
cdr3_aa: CAISGTSGGARNEQFF

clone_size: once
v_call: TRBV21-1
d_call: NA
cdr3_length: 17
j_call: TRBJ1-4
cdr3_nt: TGTGCCAGCAGCAAACGAAGGTCCCGGGACAAACGTGAAAAACTGTTTTTT
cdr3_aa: CASSKRRSRDKREKLFF

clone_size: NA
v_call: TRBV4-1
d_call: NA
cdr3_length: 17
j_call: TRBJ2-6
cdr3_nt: TGCGCCAGCAGCCACCCCCAGGGTACCTCTGGGGCCAACGTCCTGACTTTC
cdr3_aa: CASSHPQGTSGANVLTF

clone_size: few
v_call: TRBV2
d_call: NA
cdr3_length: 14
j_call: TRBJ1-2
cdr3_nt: TGTGCCAGCAGTCCTAACGGAGGCAACTATGGCTACACCTTC
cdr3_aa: CASSPNGGNYGYTF

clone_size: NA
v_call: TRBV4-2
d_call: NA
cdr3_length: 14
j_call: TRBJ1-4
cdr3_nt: TGTGCCAGCAGCCAAGATCCCACGGGGGAAAAACTGTTTTTT
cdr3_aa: CASSQDPTGEKLFF

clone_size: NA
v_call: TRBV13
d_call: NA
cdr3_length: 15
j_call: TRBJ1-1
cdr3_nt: TGTGCCAGCAGCTTAGAGGGACGGATGAACACTGAAGCTTTCTTT
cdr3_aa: CASSLEGRMNTEAFF

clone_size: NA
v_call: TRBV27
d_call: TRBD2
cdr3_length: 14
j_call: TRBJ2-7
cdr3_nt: TGTGCCAGCAGGATAGACACGGGGGGGCACGAGCAGTACTTC
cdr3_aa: CASRIDTGGHEQYF

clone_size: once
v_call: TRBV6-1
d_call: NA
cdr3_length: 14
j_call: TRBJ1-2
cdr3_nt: TGTGCCACACAATCGGGACAAACAAACTATGGCTACACCTTC
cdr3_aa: CATQSGQTNYGYTF

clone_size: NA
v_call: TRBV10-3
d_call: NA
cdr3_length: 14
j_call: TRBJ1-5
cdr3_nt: TGTGCCATCAGTGAACAGGGAACTAATCAGCCCCAGCATTTT
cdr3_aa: CAISEQGTNQPQHF